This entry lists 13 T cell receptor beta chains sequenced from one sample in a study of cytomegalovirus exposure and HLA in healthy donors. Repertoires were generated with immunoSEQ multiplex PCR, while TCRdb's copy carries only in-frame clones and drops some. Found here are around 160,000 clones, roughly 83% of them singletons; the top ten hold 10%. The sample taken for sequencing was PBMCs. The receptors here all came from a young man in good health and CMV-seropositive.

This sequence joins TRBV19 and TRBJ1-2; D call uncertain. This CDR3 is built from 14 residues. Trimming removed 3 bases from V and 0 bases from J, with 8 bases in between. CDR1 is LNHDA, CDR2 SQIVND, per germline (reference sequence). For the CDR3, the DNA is TGTGCCAGTAGTATGCACGGAGCTAACTATGGCTACACCTTC. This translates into CASSMHGANYGYTF.

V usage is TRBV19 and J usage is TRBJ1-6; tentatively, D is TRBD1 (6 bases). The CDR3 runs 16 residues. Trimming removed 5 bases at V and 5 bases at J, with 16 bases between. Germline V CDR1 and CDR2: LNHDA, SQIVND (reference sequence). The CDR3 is CASSATNRADNSPLHF. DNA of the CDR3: TGTGCCAGTAGTGCTACAAACAGGGCCGATAATTCACCCCTCCACTTT.

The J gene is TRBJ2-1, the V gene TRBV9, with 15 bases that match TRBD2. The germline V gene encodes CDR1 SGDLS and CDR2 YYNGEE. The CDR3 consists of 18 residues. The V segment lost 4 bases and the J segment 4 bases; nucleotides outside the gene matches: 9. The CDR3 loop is CASSPGLAGGPAYNEQFF. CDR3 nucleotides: TGTGCCAGCAGCCCCGGACTAGCGGGGGGGCCGGCTTACAATGAGCAGTTCTTC.

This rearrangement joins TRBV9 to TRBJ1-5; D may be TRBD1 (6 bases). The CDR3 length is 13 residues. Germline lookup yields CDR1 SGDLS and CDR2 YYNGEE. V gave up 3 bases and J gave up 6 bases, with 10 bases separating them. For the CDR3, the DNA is TGTGCCAGCAGCGCACAGGGATTTCAGCCCCAGCATTTT. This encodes CASSAQGFQPQHF.

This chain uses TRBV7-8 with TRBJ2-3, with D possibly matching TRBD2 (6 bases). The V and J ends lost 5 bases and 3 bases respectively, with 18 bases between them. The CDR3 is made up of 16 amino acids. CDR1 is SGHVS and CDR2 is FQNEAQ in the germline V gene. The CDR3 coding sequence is TGTGCCAGCAGCCTGGCTGGGGGAGGTGAAACAGATACGCAGTATTTT. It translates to CASSLAGGGETDTQYF.

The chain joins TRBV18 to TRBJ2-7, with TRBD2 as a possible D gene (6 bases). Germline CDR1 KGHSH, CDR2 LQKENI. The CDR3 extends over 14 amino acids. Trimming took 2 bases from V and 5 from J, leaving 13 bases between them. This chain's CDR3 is CASSPGDRRDEQYF. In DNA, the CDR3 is TGTGCCAGCTCACCAGGGGACCGGAGGGACGAGCAGTACTTC.

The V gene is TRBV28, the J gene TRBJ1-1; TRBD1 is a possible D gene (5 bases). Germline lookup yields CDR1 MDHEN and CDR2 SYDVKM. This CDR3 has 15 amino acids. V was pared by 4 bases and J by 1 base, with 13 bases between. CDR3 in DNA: TGTGCCAGCAGTTCCTCGCTTACAGGGAACACTGAAGCTTTCTTT. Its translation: CASSSSLTGNTEAFF.

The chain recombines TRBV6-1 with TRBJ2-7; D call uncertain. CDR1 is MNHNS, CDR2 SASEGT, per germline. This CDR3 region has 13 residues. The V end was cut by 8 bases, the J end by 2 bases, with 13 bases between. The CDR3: CASDSPFTYEQYF. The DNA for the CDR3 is TGTGCCAGCGACTCCCCCTTCACCTACGAGCAGTACTTC.

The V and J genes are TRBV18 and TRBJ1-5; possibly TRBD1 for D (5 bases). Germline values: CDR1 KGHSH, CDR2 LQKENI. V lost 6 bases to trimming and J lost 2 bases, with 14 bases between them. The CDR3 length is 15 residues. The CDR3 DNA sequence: TGTGCCAGCTCCGAGGGCAGGGAGGGCAATCAGCCCCAGCATTTT. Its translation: CASSEGREGNQPQHF.

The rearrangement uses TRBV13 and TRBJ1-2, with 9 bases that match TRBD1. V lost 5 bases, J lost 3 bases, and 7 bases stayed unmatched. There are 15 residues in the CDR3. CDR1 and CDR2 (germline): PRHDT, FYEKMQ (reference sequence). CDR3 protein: CASSRNRGRDYGYTF. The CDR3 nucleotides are TGTGCCAGCAGCCGCAACAGGGGGCGAGACTATGGCTACACCTTC.

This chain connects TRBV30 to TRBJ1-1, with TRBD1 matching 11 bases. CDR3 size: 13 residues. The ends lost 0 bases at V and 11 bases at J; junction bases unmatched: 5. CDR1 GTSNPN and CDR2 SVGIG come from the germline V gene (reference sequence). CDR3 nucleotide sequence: TGTGCCTGGAGTGTCGGGGACAGGGGGTGGGCTTTCTTT. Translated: CAWSVGDRGWAFF.

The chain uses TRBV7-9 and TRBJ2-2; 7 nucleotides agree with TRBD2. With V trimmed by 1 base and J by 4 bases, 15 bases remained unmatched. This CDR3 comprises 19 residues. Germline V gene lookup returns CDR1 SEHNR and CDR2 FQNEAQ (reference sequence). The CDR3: CASSLGVRESGVLTGELFF. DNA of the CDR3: TGTGCCAGCAGCTTAGGAGTCAGGGAGAGCGGGGTCCTCACCGGGGAGCTGTTTTTT.

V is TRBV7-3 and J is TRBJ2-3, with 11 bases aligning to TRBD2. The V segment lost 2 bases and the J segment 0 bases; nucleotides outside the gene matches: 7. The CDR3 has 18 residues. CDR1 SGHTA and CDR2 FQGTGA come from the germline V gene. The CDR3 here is CASSLGASGGPSTDTQYF. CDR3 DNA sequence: TGTGCCAGCAGCTTAGGGGCTAGCGGGGGGCCCAGCACAGATACGCAGTATTTT.